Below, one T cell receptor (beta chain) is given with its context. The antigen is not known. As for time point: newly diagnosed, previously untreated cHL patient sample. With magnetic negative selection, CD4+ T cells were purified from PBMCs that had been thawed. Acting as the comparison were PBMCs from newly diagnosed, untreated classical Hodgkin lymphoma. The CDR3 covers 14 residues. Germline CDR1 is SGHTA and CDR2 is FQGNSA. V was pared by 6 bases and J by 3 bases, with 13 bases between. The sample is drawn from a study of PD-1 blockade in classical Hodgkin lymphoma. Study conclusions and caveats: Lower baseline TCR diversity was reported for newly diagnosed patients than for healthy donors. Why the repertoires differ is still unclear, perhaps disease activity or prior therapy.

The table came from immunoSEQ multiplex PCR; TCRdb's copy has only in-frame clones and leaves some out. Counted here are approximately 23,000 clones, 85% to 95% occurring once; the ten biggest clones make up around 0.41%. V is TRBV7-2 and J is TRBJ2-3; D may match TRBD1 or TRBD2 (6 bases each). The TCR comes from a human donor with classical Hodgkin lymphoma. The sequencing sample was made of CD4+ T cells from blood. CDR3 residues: CASRDRLVTDTQYF. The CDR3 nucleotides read TGTGCCAGCAGGGACAGACTAGTAACAGATACGCAGTATTTT.